The T cell receptor beta chain described here comes from a study of blood T cell repertoires in COVID-19. The overall study: Researchers got acute and convalescent COVID-19 samples from the United States, Italy and Spain.

Seattle's enrolled individuals joined amid active infection and were then monitored longitudinally. The protocol was immunoSEQ multiplex PCR, while the TCRdb copy is restricted to in-frame clones and leaves out a portion. Of approximately 140,000 clones in the sample, 80% to 90% are singletons; the top ten hold 13%. Germline CDR1 is SGDLS and CDR2 is YYNGEE. The CDR3 has 15 residues. Trimming took 3 bases from V and 0 from J; bases not matched to a gene: 6. Sequencing input: peripheral blood. The receptor comes from a man between 18 and 35 years old with COVID-19, enrolled during active disease. The rearrangement uses TRBV9 and TRBJ2-7; 7 nucleotides line up with TRBD2. CDR3 in amino acids: CASSAKAGISYEQYF. As DNA, the CDR3 is TGTGCCAGCAGCGCCAAAGCGGGGATCTCCTACGAGCAGTACTTC.